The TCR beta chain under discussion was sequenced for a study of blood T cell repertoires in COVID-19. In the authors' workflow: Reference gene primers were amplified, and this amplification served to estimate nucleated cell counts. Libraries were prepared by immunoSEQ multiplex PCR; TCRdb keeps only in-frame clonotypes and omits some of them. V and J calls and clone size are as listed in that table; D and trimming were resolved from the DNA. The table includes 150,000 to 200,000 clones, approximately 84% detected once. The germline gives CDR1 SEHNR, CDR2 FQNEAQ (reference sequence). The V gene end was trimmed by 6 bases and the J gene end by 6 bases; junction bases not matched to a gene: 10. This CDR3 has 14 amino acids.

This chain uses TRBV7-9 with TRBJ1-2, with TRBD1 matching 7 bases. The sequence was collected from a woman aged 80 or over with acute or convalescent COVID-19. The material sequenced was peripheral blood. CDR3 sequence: CASSPGRGQHGYTF. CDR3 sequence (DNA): TGTGCCAGCAGTCCCGGAAGGGGGCAGCATGGCTACACCTTC.